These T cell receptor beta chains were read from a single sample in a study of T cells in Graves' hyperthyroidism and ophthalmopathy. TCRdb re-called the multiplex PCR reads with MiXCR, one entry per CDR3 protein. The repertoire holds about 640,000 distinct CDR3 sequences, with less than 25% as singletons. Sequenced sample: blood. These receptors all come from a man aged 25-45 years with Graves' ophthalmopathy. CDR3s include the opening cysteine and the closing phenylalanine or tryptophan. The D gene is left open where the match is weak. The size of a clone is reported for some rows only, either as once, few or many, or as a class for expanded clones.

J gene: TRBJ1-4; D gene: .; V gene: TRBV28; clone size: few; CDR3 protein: CASSFDPGRTATNEKLFF; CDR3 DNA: TGTGCCAGCAGTTTCGACCCAGGAAGGACTGCAACTAATGAAAAACTGTTTTTT
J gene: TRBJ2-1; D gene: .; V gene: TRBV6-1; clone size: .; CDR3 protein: CASSLREFRYNEQFF; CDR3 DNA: TGTGCCAGCAGTCTCAGGGAGTTTAGGTACAATGAGCAGTTCTTC
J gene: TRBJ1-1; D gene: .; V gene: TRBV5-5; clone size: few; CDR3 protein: CASSLEAGLVAFF; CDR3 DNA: TGTGCCAGCAGCTTGGAGGCGGGCTTGGTGGCTTTCTTT
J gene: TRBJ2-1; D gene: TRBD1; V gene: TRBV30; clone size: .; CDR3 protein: CAWSIGQGSYNEQFF; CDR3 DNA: TGTGCCTGGAGCATAGGACAGGGCTCCTACAATGAGCAGTTCTTC
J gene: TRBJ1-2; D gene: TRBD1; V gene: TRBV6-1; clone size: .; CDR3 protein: CASSRDRDQYGYTF; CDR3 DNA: TGTGCCAGCAGTAGGGACAGGGACCAGTATGGCTACACCTTC
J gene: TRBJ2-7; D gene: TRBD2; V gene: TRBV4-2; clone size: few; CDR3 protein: CASSQFIGTNYEQYF; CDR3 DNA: TGTGCCAGCAGCCAGTTCATCGGGACTAACTACGAGCAGTACTTC
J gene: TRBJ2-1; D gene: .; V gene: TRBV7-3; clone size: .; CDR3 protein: CASSLRAGTRVNEQFF; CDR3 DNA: .
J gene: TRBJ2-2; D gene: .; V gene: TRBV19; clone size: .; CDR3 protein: CASKQDTGELFF; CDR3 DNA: TGTGCCAGTAAACAAGACACCGGGGAGCTGTTTTTT
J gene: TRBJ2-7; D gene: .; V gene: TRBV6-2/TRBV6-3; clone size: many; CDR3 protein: CASSQMGRYEQYF; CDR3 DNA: TGTGCCAGCAGCCAAATGGGACGATACGAGCAGTACTTC
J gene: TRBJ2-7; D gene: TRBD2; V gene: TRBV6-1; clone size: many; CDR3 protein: CASKPGLAAWGEQYF; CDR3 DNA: TGTGCCAGCAAACCTGGACTAGCGGCATGGGGCGAGCAGTACTTC
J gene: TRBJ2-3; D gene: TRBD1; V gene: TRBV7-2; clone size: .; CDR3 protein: CASSFRQGDPRDTQYF; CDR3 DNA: TGTGCCAGCAGCTTCCGACAGGGGGATCCTAGAGATACGCAGTATTTT
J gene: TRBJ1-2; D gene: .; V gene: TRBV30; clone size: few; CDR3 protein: CAWSAETYGYTF; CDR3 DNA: TGTGCCTGGAGTGCAGAAACATATGGCTACACCTTC
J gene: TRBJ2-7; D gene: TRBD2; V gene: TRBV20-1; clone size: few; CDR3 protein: CSAGEGTSGSTGQYF; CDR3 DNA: TGCAGTGCGGGGGAAGGGACTAGCGGGAGTACTGGGCAGTACTTC
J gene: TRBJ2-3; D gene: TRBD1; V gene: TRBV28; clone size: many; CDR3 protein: CASSKATGTVMDTQYF; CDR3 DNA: TGTGCCAGCAGCAAGGCAACGGGGACAGTCATGGATACGCAGTATTTT
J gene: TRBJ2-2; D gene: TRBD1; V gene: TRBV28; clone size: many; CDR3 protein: CASIRDRGTGELFF; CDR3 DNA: TGTGCCAGCATAAGGGACAGGGGCACCGGGGAGCTGTTTTTT
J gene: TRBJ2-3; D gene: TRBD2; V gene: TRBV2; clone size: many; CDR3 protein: CASRRTSGASTDTQYF; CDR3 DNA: TGTGCCAGCAGACGGACTAGCGGGGCGAGCACAGATACGCAGTATTTT
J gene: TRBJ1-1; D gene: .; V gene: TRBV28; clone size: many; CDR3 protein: CASSLQGGNTEAFF; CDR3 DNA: TGTGCCAGCAGTCTACAGGGAGGGAACACTGAAGCTTTCTTT
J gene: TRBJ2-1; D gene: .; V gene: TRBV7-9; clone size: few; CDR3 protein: CASSPQSSSNEQFF; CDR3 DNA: TGTGCCAGCAGCCCCCAATCTAGCAGCAATGAGCAGTTCTTC
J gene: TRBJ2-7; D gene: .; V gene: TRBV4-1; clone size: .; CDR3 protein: CASSQDMTTTYEQYF; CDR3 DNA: TGCGCCAGCAGCCAAGATATGACTACCACCTACGAGCAGTACTTC
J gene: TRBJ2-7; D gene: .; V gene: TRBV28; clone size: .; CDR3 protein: CASSLFVGYRGGYEQYF; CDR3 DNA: TGTGCCAGCAGTTTATTCGTGGGGTACAGGGGGGGCTACGAGCAGTACTTC
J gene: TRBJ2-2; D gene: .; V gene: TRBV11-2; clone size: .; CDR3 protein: CASSLEGGVGELFF; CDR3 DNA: TGTGCCAGCAGCTTAGAGGGGGGTGTCGGGGAGCTGTTTTTT
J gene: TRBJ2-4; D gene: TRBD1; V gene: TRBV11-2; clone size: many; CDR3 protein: CASSSTSDRGKNIQYF; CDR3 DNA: TGTGCCAGCAGCTCAACTTCGGACAGGGGGAAAAACATTCAGTACTTC
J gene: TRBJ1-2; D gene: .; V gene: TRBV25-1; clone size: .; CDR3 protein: CASSDRTGGYTF; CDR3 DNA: TGTGCCAGCAGTGATCGGACCGGTGGCTACACCTTC
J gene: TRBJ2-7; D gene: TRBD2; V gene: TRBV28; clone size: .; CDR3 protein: CASSLREGLAGPYSYEQYF; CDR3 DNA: TGTGCCAGCAGTTTAAGGGAGGGACTAGCGGGCCCTTACTCCTACGAGCAGTACTTC
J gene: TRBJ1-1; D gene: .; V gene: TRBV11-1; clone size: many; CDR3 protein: CASSSEVPGTEAFF; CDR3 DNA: TGTGCCAGCAGCTCCGAGGTCCCTGGCACTGAAGCTTTCTTT
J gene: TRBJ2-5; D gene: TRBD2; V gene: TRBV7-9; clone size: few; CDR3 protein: CASSSGLAGVSEYF; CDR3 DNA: TGTGCCAGCAGCTCCGGACTAGCGGGAGTCTCCGAGTACTTC
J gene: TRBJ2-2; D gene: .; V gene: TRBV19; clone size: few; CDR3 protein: CASTGDRNTGELFF; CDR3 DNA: TGTGCCAGTACGGGGGATAGAAACACCGGGGAGCTGTTTTTT
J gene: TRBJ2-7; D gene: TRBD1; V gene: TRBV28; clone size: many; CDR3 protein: CASSGQTGGKSEQYF; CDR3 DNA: TGTGCCAGCAGTGGTCAGACAGGGGGAAAGAGCGAGCAGTACTTC
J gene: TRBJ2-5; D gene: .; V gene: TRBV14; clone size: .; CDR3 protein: CASSQDPPGPETQYF; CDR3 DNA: TGTGCCAGCAGCCAAGACCCCCCGGGGCCAGAGACCCAGTACTTC
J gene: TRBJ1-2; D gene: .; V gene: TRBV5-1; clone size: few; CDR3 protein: CASSLDDRNYGYTF; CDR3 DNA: TGCGCCAGCAGCTTAGATGACAGGAACTATGGCTACACCTTC
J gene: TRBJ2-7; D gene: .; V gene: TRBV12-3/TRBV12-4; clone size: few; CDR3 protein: CASSYYLEQYF; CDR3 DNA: TGTGCCAGCAGCTACTACCTCGAGCAGTACTTC
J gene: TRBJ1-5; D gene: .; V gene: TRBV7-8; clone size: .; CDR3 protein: CASSFSTDSNQPQHF; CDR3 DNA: TGTGCCAGCAGCTTTAGCACAGATAGCAATCAGCCCCAGCATTTT
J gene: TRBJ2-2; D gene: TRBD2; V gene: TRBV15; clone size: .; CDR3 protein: CATSKSGGLNTGELFF; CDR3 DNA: TGTGCCACCAGCAAGAGCGGGGGGCTTAACACCGGGGAGCTGTTTTTT
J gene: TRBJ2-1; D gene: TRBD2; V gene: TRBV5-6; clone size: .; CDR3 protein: CASSSGLAGSSSYNEQFF; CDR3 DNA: TGTGCCAGCAGCTCGGGACTAGCGGGATCTAGCTCCTACAATGAGCAGTTCTTC
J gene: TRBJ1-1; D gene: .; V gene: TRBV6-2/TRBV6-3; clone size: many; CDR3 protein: CASSHLSGQNTEAFF; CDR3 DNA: TGTGCCAGCAGCCATTTGTCGGGCCAGAACACTGAAGCTTTCTTT
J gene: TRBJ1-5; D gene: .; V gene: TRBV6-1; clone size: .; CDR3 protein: CASRPLGPNNQPQHF; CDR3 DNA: TGTGCCAGCAGGCCACTTGGACCAAACAATCAGCCCCAGCATTTT
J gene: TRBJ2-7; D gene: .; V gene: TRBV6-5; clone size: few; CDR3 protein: CASSYPGKDYEQYF; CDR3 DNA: TGTGCCAGCAGTTACCCTGGCAAAGACTACGAGCAGTACTTC
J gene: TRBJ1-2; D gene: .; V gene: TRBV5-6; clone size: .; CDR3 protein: CASSLGHNGYTF; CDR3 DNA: TGTGCCAGCAGCTTGGGGCATAATGGCTACACCTTC
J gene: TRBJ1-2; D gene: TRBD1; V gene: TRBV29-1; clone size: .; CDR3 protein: CSVADRDSNFIANYGYTF; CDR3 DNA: TGCAGCGTTGCTGACCGGGACAGCAACTTTATAGCTAACTATGGCTACACCTTC
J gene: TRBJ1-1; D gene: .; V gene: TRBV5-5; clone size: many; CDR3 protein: CASSLRNGLMNTEAFF; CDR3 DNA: TGTGCCAGCAGCCTACGAAACGGACTAATGAACACTGAAGCTTTCTTT
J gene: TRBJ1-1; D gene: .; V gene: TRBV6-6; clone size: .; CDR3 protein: CASSYSPVTGEAFF; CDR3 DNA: TGTGCCAGCAGTTACTCGCCCGTAACAGGGGAAGCTTTCTTT
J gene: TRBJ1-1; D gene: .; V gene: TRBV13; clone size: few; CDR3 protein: CASSLGGGGKTEAFF; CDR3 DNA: TGTGCCAGCAGCTTAGGAGGAGGAGGGAAAACTGAAGCTTTCTTT
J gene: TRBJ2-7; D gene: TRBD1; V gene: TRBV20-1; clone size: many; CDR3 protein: CSVILRDRGTYEQYF; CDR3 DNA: TGCAGTGTTATTTTACGGGACAGGGGTACCTACGAGCAGTACTTC
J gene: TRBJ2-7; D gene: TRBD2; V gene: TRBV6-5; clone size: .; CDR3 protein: CASSSWTSGSHEQYF; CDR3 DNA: TGTGCCAGCAGTTCCTGGACTAGCGGGAGCCACGAGCAGTACTTC
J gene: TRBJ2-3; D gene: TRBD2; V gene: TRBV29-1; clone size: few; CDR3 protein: CSVDVAGRTDTQYF; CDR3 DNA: TGCAGCGTTGATGTAGCGGGCCGCACAGATACGCAGTATTTT
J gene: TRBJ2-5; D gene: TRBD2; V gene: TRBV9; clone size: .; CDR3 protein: CASSLEGGGQETQYF; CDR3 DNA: TGTGCCAGCAGCCTAGAGGGCGGGGGGCAAGAGACCCAGTACTTC
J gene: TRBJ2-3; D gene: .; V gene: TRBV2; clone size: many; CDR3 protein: CASSPGWPSTDTQYF; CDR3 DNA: TGTGCCAGCAGTCCCGGTTGGCCGAGCACAGATACGCAGTATTTT
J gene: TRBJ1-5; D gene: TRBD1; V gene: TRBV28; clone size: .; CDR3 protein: CASTTDRGRGQPQHF; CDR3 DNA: TGTGCCAGCACCACTGACAGGGGGCGAGGTCAGCCCCAGCATTTT
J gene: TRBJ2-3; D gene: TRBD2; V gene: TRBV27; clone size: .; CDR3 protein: CASSPTPGLGLYTQYF; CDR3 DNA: TGTGCCAGCAGTCCAACTCCGGGACTAGGTTTATATACGCAGTATTTT
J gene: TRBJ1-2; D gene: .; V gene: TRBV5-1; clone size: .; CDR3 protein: CASSLAPTGEYYGYTF; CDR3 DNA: TGCGCCAGCAGCTTGGCCCCGACAGGAGAATACTATGGCTACACCTTC
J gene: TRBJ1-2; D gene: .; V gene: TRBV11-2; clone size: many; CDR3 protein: CASSANTIPGNYGYTF; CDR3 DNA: TGTGCCAGCAGCGCGAACACCATTCCAGGGAACTATGGCTACACCTTC
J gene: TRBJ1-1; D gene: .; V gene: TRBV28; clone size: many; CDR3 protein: CASSLGMGVTEAFF; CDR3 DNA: TGTGCCAGCAGTTTAGGTATGGGAGTCACTGAAGCTTTCTTT
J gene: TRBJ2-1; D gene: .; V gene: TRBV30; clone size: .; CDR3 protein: CAWVPPTRSSYNEQFF; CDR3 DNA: TGTGCCTGGGTTCCCCCCACTCGGAGCTCCTACAATGAGCAGTTCTTC
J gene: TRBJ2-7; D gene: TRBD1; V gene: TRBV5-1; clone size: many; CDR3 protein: CASSSGPGQNYEQYF; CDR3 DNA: TGCGCCAGCAGCTCAGGTCCGGGACAGAACTACGAGCAGTACTTC
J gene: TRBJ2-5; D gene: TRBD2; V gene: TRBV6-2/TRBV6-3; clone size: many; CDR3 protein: CASSTGLAGEKTQYF; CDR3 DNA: TGTGCCAGCAGTACCGGACTAGCGGGAGAAAAGACCCAGTACTTC